The subject of this entry is one T cell receptor beta chain. The source of the sample is a study of cytomegalovirus exposure and HLA in healthy donors. Generated by immunoSEQ multiplex PCR, the TCRdb table keeps only in-frame clones and is missing some. The table includes 250,000 to 400,000 clones, around 90% detected once. This receptor was obtained from a woman between 25 and 40 years old in good health and CMV-seropositive. The sample taken for sequencing was PBMCs.

The CDR3 DNA follows: TGTGCCATCGCCCTATCCCCTAGCGGGGGGACCTACGAGCAGTACTTC. This codes for CAIALSPSGGTYEQYF. The chain uses TRBV10-3 and TRBJ2-7; 11 nucleotides match TRBD2. Germline assignment: CDR1 ENHRY and CDR2 SYGVKD. V trimming: 8 bases; J trimming: 2 bases; junction bases outside the gene matches: 11. The CDR3 has 16 residues.